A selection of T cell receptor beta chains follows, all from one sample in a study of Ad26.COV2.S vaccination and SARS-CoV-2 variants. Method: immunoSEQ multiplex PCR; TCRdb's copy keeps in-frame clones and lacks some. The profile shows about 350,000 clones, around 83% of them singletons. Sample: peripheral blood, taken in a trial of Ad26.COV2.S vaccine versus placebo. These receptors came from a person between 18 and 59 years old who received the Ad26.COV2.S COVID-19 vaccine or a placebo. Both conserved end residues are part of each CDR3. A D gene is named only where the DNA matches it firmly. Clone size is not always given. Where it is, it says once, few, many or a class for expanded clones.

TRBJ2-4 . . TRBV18 TGTGCCAGCTCACCGCAGGGGCTTCAGGTTCAGTACTTC CASSPQGLQVQYF
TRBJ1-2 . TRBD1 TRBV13 TGTGCCAGCAGCAATTACCGGGACAGGGACTATGGCTACACCTTC CASSNYRDRDYGYTF
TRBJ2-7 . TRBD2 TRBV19 TGTGCCAGTAGTCTTCTGGCTAGCGGGAGCTCCTACGAGCAGTACTTC CASSLLASGSSYEQYF
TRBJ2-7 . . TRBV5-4 TGTGCCAGCACCAATCGGGTCAGTGATGGAGAGCAGTACTTC CASTNRVSDGEQYF
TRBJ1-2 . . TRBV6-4 TGTGCCAGCAGTGACGGGGCTAGAGGCTACACCTTC CASSDGARGYTF
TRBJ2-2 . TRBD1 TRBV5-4 TGTGCCAGCAGCCGGGACAGGGGAGGAACCGGGGAGCTGTTTTTT CASSRDRGGTGELFF
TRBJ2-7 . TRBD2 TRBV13 TGTGCCAGCAGCCGAACCGGGACTAGCGTCTACGAGCAGTACTTC CASSRTGTSVYEQYF
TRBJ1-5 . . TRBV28 TGTGCCAGCAGTTTTCTGTTGGGGTTGGGTCAGCCCCAGCATTTT CASSFLLGLGQPQHF
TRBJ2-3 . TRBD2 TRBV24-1 TGTGCCACCAGTGATTTCGCTAGCGGGGGTTTCACAGATACGCAGTATTTT CATSDFASGGFTDTQYF
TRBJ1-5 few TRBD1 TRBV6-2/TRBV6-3 TGTGCCAGCAGTTACTTACCAGGGGGCGCGTATCAGCCCCAGCATTTT CASSYLPGGAYQPQHF
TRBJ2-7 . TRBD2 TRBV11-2 TGTGCCAGCAGCTTAGGGCTAGCGGGGTACGAGCAGTACTTC CASSLGLAGYEQYF
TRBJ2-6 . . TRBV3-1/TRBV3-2 TGTGCCAGCAGGGCTGCGTCGCGTCAGGTGGTCGGGGCCAACGTCCTGACTTTC CASRAASRQVVGANVLTF
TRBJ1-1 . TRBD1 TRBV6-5 TGTGCCAGCAGTTACTCGAGACAGGGCATGAACACTGAAGCTTTCTTT CASSYSRQGMNTEAFF
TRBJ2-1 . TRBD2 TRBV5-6 TGTGCCAGCAGCTTGGCCCGCGGGAGCTCCTACAATGAGCAGTTCTTC CASSLARGSSYNEQFF
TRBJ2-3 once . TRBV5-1 TGCGCCAGCAGCTTGTACGGTGGGAGAGGCACAGATACGCAGTATTTT CASSLYGGRGTDTQYF
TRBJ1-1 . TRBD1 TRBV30 TGTGCCTGGATGGGACAGGTTTTCCGAACAGGGACTGAAGCTTTCTTT CAWMGQVFRTGTEAFF
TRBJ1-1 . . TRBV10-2 TGCGCCATCCAAGCGGATTCTCCTAACACTGAAGCTTTCTTT CAIQADSPNTEAFF
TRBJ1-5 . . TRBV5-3 TGTGCCAGAAGGAACGGGCTTAGCAATCAGCCCCAGCATTTT CARRNGLSNQPQHF
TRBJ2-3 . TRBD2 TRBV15 TGTGCCACCAGCAGGGGGCGGGAGGGAACCTCCGCCACGCAGTATTTT CATSRGREGTSATQYF
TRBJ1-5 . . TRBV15 TGTGCCACCAGCAGAGGGCCTTGGGCCAAGGGCAATCAGCCCCAGCATTTT CATSRGPWAKGNQPQHF
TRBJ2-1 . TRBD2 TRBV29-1 TGCAGCGTTGAAGGGCTAGCGGCAGGCAATGAGCAGTTCTTC CSVEGLAAGNEQFF
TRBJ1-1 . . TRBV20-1 TGCAGTGCACAAGCCGGGGTACTAGCTTTCTTT CSAQAGVLAFF
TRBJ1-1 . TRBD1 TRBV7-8 TGTGCCAGCAGCAACCGGGACAGGGTTTCAGGCACTGAAGCTTTCTTT CASSNRDRVSGTEAFF
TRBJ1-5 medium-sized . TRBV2 TGTGCCAGCAGTGAAGGCGGACAGCCCCAGCATTTT CASSEGGQPQHF
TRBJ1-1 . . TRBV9 TGTGCCAGCAGCGAGGACAGCGTGGGCACTGAAGCTTTCTTT CASSEDSVGTEAFF
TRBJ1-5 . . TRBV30 TGTGCCTGGAGTGTACGGGTTAGCAATCAGCCCCAGCATTTT CAWSVRVSNQPQHF
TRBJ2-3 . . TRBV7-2 TGTGCCAGCAGCTTAGGACGTGTTAGGGATACGCAGTATTTT CASSLGRVRDTQYF
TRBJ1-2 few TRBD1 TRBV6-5 TGTGCCAGCAGTTACTCGATATCAGGGGGCTACTATGGCTACACCTTC CASSYSISGGYYGYTF
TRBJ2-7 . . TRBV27 TGTGCCAGCAGTTCGGACACGGACGTGCCATGGGTGCAGTACTTC CASSSDTDVPWVQYF
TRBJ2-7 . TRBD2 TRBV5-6 TGTGCCAGCAGCTTTGGCCCGGGACTAGCTAGCTCCTACGAGCAGTACTTC CASSFGPGLASSYEQYF
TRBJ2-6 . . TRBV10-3 TGTGCCATCAGTGAGTTGGGGGCCAACGTCCTGACTTTC CAISELGANVLTF
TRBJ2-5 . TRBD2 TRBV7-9 TGTGCCAGCAGGGCTAGCGGGGGGAAATTCCAAGAGACCCAGTACTTC CASRASGGKFQETQYF
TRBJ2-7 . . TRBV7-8 TGTGCCAGCAGCTGGGACCGGGGCGGCTACGAGCAGTACTTC CASSWDRGGYEQYF
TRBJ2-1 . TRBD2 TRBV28 TGTGCCAGCAGGGATCCGGGGGTGCGGGAGGGGAATGAGCAGTTCTTC CASRDPGVREGNEQFF
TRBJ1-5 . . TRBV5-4 TGTGCCAGCAGCTTGGGGGTTAATCAGCCCCAGCATTTT CASSLGVNQPQHF
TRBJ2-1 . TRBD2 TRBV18 TGTGCCAGCTCTCCCCGGACTAGCGGGACAGGGAATGAGCAGTTCTTC CASSPRTSGTGNEQFF
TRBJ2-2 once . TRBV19 TGCGCCACGAATCCAGTTACGAACACCGGGGAGCTGTTTTTT CATNPVTNTGELFF
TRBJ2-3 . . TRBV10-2 TGCGCCAGCAGAACCGGGACGACAGATACGCAGTATTTT CASRTGTTDTQYF
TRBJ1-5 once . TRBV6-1 TGTGCCAGCAGTGAGTCTTCTCTGATGGGCAATCAGCCCCAGCATTTT CASSESSLMGNQPQHF
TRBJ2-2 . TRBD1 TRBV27 TGTGCCAGCAGTCGACAGGGGTGGAACACCGGGGAGCTGTTTTTT CASSRQGWNTGELFF
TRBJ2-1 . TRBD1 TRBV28 TGTGCCAGCAGTTCCGCCGGGACAGAGAGCAATGAGCAGTTCTTC CASSSAGTESNEQFF
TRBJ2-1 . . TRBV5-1 TGCGCCAGCGGACCCCCAGACAGTCGCCGGAGGAATGAGCAGTTCTTC CASGPPDSRRRNEQFF